Listed below are T cell receptor beta chains from one sample, sequenced in a study of beta chain features in type 1 diabetes. Measured with immunoSEQ multiplex PCR; TCRdb has only the in-frame clones, and not every one. Among 860,000 or so clones, roughly 15% were seen once, and the ten largest hold 0.02% to 0.03%. Sequencing used naive CD4+ T cells from blood. These receptors came from a woman between 18 and 29 years old in good health. Both conserved end residues are part of each CDR3. Fields, in order: D gene, clone size, V gene, J gene, CDR3 protein, CDR3 DNA. The D gene is left open where the match is weak. A clone size is listed for some rows: how often the clone was seen (once, few, many), or a class if it is expanded.

D: -
size: -
V: TRBV11-2
J: TRBJ2-1
CDR3: CASSLGTEQFF
DNA: TGTGCCAGCAGCTTAGGTACAGAGCAGTTCTTC

D: -
size: -
V: TRBV23-1
J: TRBJ1-3
CDR3: CASSQKDREVGNTIYF
DNA: TGCGCCAGCAGTCAAAAGGACCGCGAGGTGGGGAACACCATATATTTT

D: TRBD2
size: few
V: TRBV7-7
J: TRBJ2-3
CDR3: CASSLPIRQREVTDTQYF
DNA: TGTGCTAGCAGCTTACCCATTCGCCAGCGGGAGGTCACAGATACGCAGTATTTT

D: TRBD2
size: once
V: TRBV5-1
J: TRBJ2-7
CDR3: CASSPTSGRKNEQYF
DNA: TGCGCCAGCAGCCCAACTAGCGGGAGGAAGAACGAGCAGTACTTC

D: -
size: -
V: TRBV7-9
J: TRBJ2-3
CDR3: CASSLTAVGTDTQYF
DNA: TGTGCCAGCAGCCTTACAGCGGTAGGCACAGATACGCAGTATTTT

D: -
size: few
V: TRBV28
J: TRBJ2-3
CDR3: CASSFRGTDTQYF
DNA: TGTGCCAGCAGTTTCCGGGGCACAGATACGCAGTATTTT

D: -
size: few
V: TRBV7-9
J: TRBJ2-1
CDR3: CASSLGGIRYNEQFF
DNA: TGTGCCAGCAGCTTAGGGGGGATTAGGTACAATGAGCAGTTCTTC

D: -
size: few
V: TRBV9
J: TRBJ1-3
CDR3: CASSVGLVEGNTIYF
DNA: TGTGCCAGCAGCGTAGGCCTGGTGGAAGGAAACACCATATATTTT

D: -
size: few
V: TRBV5-6
J: TRBJ2-7
CDR3: CASSRLGRSYEQYF
DNA: TGTGCCAGCAGCCGTCTGGGCAGATCCTACGAGCAGTACTTC

D: -
size: few
V: TRBV6-6
J: TRBJ2-6
CDR3: CASSYVGSGANVLTF
DNA: TGTGCCAGCAGTTACGTGGGCTCTGGGGCCAACGTCCTGACTTTC

D: -
size: few
V: TRBV6-6
J: TRBJ1-2
CDR3: CASSYPERVSYGYTF
DNA: TGTGCCAGCAGTTACCCCGAACGGGTTAGCTACGGCTACACCTTC

D: -
size: -
V: TRBV30
J: TRBJ2-1
CDR3: CAWSQDGVEQFF
DNA: TGTGCCTGGAGCCAGGATGGGGTTGAGCAGTTCTTC

D: TRBD1
size: -
V: TRBV11-2
J: TRBJ2-1
CDR3: CASSLKGQGVYEQFF
DNA: TGTGCCAGCAGCTTAAAGGGACAGGGGGTGTATGAGCAGTTCTTC

D: -
size: -
V: TRBV9
J: TRBJ1-6
CDR3: CASSPAPGYNSPLHF
DNA: TGTGCCAGCAGCCCCGCCCCAGGCTATAATTCACCCCTCCACTTT

D: -
size: -
V: TRBV4-1
J: TRBJ2-1
CDR3: CASSQPKGRGNEQFF
DNA: TGCGCCAGCAGCCAACCGAAGGGACGGGGCAATGAGCAGTTCTTC

D: -
size: few
V: TRBV7-9
J: TRBJ1-1
CDR3: CASSRSLGTPKNTEAFF
DNA: TGTGCCAGCAGCCGCAGCCTCGGGACTCCCAAGAACACTGAAGCTTTCTTT

D: TRBD2
size: -
V: TRBV11-2
J: TRBJ2-1
CDR3: CASSPSWEGRNEQFF
DNA: TGTGCCAGCAGCCCGTCATGGGAGGGCCGTAATGAGCAGTTCTTC

D: TRBD1
size: -
V: TRBV28
J: TRBJ1-2
CDR3: CASNTGQGNYGYTF
DNA: TGTGCCAGCAATACGGGACAGGGTAACTATGGCTACACCTTC

D: TRBD2
size: -
V: TRBV28
J: TRBJ2-5
CDR3: CASSRPGGGETQYF
DNA: TGTGCCAGCAGTCGCCCCGGGGGGGGAGAGACCCAGTACTTC

D: -
size: -
V: TRBV4-3
J: TRBJ2-7
CDR3: CASSQDRRPTRTEQYF
DNA: TGCGCCAGCAGCCAAGATAGGCGCCCAACACGGACAGAGCAGTACTTC

D: TRBD2
size: -
V: TRBV27
J: TRBJ2-1
CDR3: CASRPPRTSGFHEQFF
DNA: TGTGCCAGCAGACCGCCTAGGACTAGCGGGTTCCATGAGCAGTTCTTC

D: TRBD2
size: -
V: TRBV28
J: TRBJ2-1
CDR3: CASSSGSINEQFF
DNA: TGTGCCAGCTCAAGCGGGAGCATAAATGAGCAGTTCTTC

D: TRBD2
size: -
V: TRBV25-1
J: TRBJ2-5
CDR3: CASSEGGTTKMGETQYF
DNA: TGTGCCAGCAGTGAAGGGGGGACTACCAAAATGGGAGAGACCCAGTACTTC

D: TRBD2
size: -
V: TRBV15
J: TRBJ2-3
CDR3: CATSSTGGRYTDTQYF
DNA: TGTGCCACCAGTAGCACGGGCGGGAGGTACACAGATACGCAGTATTTT

D: TRBD2
size: -
V: TRBV4-1
J: TRBJ2-5
CDR3: CASSNGLAGGGYQETQYF
DNA: TGCGCCAGCAGTAACGGCCTAGCGGGAGGGGGGTACCAAGAGACCCAGTACTTC

D: -
size: -
V: TRBV6-6
J: TRBJ1-2
CDR3: CASSRDWGAYGYTF
DNA: TGTGCCAGCAGCCGGGACTGGGGGGCCTATGGCTACACCTTC

D: -
size: -
V: TRBV6-1
J: TRBJ2-1
CDR3: CASSETISGSYNEQFF
DNA: TGTGCCAGCAGTGAAACCATCAGCGGTTCCTACAATGAGCAGTTCTTC

D: TRBD2
size: few
V: TRBV10-3
J: TRBJ2-1
CDR3: CAISGGGRGANYNEQFF
DNA: TGTGCCATCAGTGGCGGCGGGAGGGGGGCCAACTACAATGAGCAGTTCTTC

D: TRBD1
size: -
V: TRBV11-2
J: TRBJ1-5
CDR3: CASSKGQGADSNQPQHF
DNA: TGTGCCAGCAGCAAGGGACAGGGGGCCGATAGCAATCAGCCCCAGCATTTT

D: TRBD2
size: -
V: TRBV11-1
J: TRBJ2-7
CDR3: CASSLLAGQDREQYF
DNA: TGTGCCAGCAGCTTACTAGCGGGACAAGATCGCGAGCAGTACTTC

D: TRBD2
size: -
V: TRBV7-9
J: TRBJ2-5
CDR3: CASSLGGSQETQYF
DNA: TGTGCCAGCAGCTTGGGCGGGAGCCAGGAGACCCAGTACTTC

D: -
size: few
V: TRBV2
J: TRBJ2-1
CDR3: CASSIFDNEQFF
DNA: TGTGCCAGCAGTATTTTTGACAATGAGCAGTTCTTC

D: TRBD1
size: -
V: TRBV9
J: TRBJ2-2
CDR3: CASSVKGAGGELFF
DNA: TGTGCCAGCAGCGTAAAGGGGGCAGGCGGGGAGCTGTTTTTT

D: -
size: few
V: TRBV5-1
J: TRBJ1-4
CDR3: CASSLEQPNEKLFF
DNA: TGCGCCAGCAGCTTGGAACAGCCTAATGAAAAACTGTTTTTT

D: TRBD1
size: few
V: TRBV6-5
J: TRBJ1-1
CDR3: CASSYSRQGGTEAFF
DNA: TGTGCCAGCAGTTACTCGAGGCAGGGGGGAACTGAAGCTTTCTTT

D: -
size: once
V: TRBV6-1
J: TRBJ1-5
CDR3: CASRLQGNSNQPQHF
DNA: TGTGCCAGCAGACTCCAGGGGAATAGCAATCAGCCCCAGCATTTT

D: -
size: few
V: TRBV7-8
J: TRBJ2-3
CDR3: CASSYRRDFGTDTQYF
DNA: TGTGCCAGCAGCTACCGCCGGGACTTTGGCACAGATACGCAGTATTTT

D: TRBD2
size: few
V: TRBV7-2
J: TRBJ2-7
CDR3: CASSLVPLAGHYEQYF
DNA: TGTGCCAGCAGCTTAGTTCCGCTAGCGGGACACTACGAGCAGTACTTC

D: -
size: few
V: TRBV4-3
J: TRBJ2-1
CDR3: CASSSGLGMRGQFF
DNA: TGCGCCAGCAGTTCTGGGCTCGGGATGAGGGGGCAGTTCTTC

D: -
size: few
V: TRBV6-1
J: TRBJ2-7
CDR3: CAIQRDIGMGEQYF
DNA: TGTGCCATCCAGCGGGACATAGGTATGGGGGAGCAGTACTTC

D: -
size: -
V: TRBV19
J: TRBJ1-2
CDR3: CASSLGTTINYGYTF
DNA: TGTGCCAGTAGTTTAGGGACAACGATTAACTATGGCTACACCTTC